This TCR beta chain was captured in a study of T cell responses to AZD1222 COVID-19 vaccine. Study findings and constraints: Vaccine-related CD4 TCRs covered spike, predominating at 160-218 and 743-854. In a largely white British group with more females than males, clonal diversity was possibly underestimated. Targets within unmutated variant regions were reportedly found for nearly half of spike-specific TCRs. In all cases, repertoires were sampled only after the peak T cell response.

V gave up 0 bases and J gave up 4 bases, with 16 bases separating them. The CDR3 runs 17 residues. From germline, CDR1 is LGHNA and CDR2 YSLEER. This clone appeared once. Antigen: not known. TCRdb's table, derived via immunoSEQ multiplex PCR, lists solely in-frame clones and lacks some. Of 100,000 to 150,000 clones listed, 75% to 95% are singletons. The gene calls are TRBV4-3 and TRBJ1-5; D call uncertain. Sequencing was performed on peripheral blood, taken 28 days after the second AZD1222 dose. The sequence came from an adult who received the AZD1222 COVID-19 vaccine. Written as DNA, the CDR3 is TGCGCCAGCAGCCAAGATTGGAACCTCGTTTGGAATCAGCCCCAGCATTTT. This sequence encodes CASSQDWNLVWNQPQHF.